A selection of T cell receptor beta chains follows, all from one sample in a study of CD8 T cells in ankylosing spondylitis. TCRdb re-derived calls from the 5' RACE reads in MiXCR, one entry per CDR3 protein. In the table there are about 450,000 distinct CDR3 sequences, roughly a quarter of which are singletons. The sample was blood, either unsorted or a sorted T cell fraction (not recorded which). The source is a male donor with ankylosing spondylitis. Both conserved end residues are part of each CDR3. Fields, in order: D gene, V gene, J gene, clone size, CDR3 DNA, CDR3 protein. The D gene is left open where the match is weak. Not all rows give a size; the values are once, few, many and, for expanded clones, a class.

>-|TRBV15|TRBJ2-3|-
TGTGCCACCAGCAGGGGTAGGGCAGACCCGAATACGCAGTATTTT
CATSRGRADPNTQYF
>-|TRBV7-2|TRBJ2-1|few
TGTGCCAGCAGCTTAGGGGTTCTAGCATTTAGCGATGAGCAGTTCTTC
CASSLGVLAFSDEQFF
>-|TRBV20-1|TRBJ2-2|-
TGCAGTGCTGCGCTAGGGACCGGGGAGCTGTTTTTT
CSAALGTGELFF
>-|TRBV12-3/TRBV12-4|TRBJ1-1|few
TGTGCCAGCAGCCTCAGGGGAGGGAAGAACACTGAAGCTTTCTTT
CASSLRGGKNTEAFF
>-|TRBV5-1|TRBJ2-3|-
TGCGCCAGCAGCTTGGCACCTTTTCCAGATACGCAGTATTTT
CASSLAPFPDTQYF
>-|TRBV12-3/TRBV12-4|TRBJ2-5|few
TGTGCCAGCAGCAAGGACTCTGGCGGAACGACCCAGTACTTC
CASSKDSGGTTQYF
>TRBD1|TRBV5-1|TRBJ2-1|few
TGCGCCAGCAGCTTCCTGGGACAGGCCTCCTACAATGAGCAGTTCTTC
CASSFLGQASYNEQFF
>TRBD2|TRBV30|TRBJ2-1|-
TGTGCCTGGAGTGTTGGACTAGCGGCCAGGGATGAGCAGTTCTTC
CAWSVGLAARDEQFF
>-|TRBV2|TRBJ2-5|-
TGTGCCAGCAGTGGGTCGAGACAGGGAGGTCAAGAGACCCAGTACTTC
CASSGSRQGGQETQYF
>TRBD2|TRBV5-4|TRBJ2-7|-
TGTGCCAGCAGCTTGTTTGGGACTAGCGGGGGGCAGTACTTC
CASSLFGTSGGQYF
>TRBD2|TRBV5-6|TRBJ2-1|few
TGTGCCAGCAGCAGGGCTGGACTAGCGGGAATCGATGAGCAGTTCTTC
CASSRAGLAGIDEQFF
>-|TRBV12-3/TRBV12-4|TRBJ2-1|-
TGTGCCAGCAGTTTAGGAGCGGTTACCAACAATGAGCAGTTCTTC
CASSLGAVTNNEQFF
>-|TRBV6-1|TRBJ1-1|many
TGTGCCAGCTGGCAGAAGGGCATGAACACTGAAGCTTTCTTT
CASWQKGMNTEAFF
>TRBD2|TRBV5-1|TRBJ2-5|few
TGCGCCAGCAGTATCGGGAGGGGGACGGTCCAAGAGACCCAGTACTTC
CASSIGRGTVQETQYF
>TRBD1|TRBV6-1|TRBJ1-1|-
TGTGCCAGCAGCCACGGGACAGACGGTACTGAAGCTTTCTTT
CASSHGTDGTEAFF
>TRBD2|TRBV20-1|TRBJ2-1|few
TGCAGTGCTAGTCGGCTAGCGGGAGGCCGGGGGTCCTACAATGAGCAGTTCTTC
CSASRLAGGRGSYNEQFF
>-|TRBV2|TRBJ1-4|-
TGTGCCAGCAGGTCCCTGAGCACTAATGAAAAACTGTTTTTT
CASRSLSTNEKLFF
>TRBD1|TRBV20-1|TRBJ1-2|-
TGCAGTGCTCCTCCCCTTCCGGGACAGGGGAGAAACTATGGCTACACCTTC
CSAPPLPGQGRNYGYTF
>-|TRBV19|TRBJ2-1|-
TGTGCCAGTACTACCGGGACCAACTACAATGAGCAGTTCTTC
CASTTGTNYNEQFF
>-|TRBV10-3|TRBJ2-1|few
TGTGCCGCCTCCGAGTCAACATCCTACAATGAGCAGTTCTTC
CAASESTSYNEQFF
>-|TRBV2|TRBJ2-3|few
TGTGCCAGCAGGAGGAGAGGGTATACAGATACGCAGTATTTT
CASRRRGYTDTQYF
>-|TRBV20-1|TRBJ2-7|-
TGCAGTGCTAGAGTACCAGGGTTTTGGGACGAGCAGTACTTC
CSARVPGFWDEQYF
>TRBD2|TRBV3-1|TRBJ2-1|few
TGTGCCAGCAGCCAAGCCTCTCTAGCGGCTCAACACAATGAGCAGTTCTTC
CASSQASLAAQHNEQFF
>-|TRBV2|TRBJ2-7|-
TGTGCCAGCAGTGAAGAACTACCCTCCTACGAGCAGTACTTC
CASSEELPSYEQYF
>TRBD1|TRBV5-1|TRBJ1-4|few
TGCGCCAGCAGCGACCGACAGGGGGCCGGTGAAAAACTGTTTTTT
CASSDRQGAGEKLFF
>-|TRBV5-6|TRBJ1-2|-
TGTGCCAGCAGCCTGACAGCGCCAGTCAGTGGCTACACCTTC
CASSLTAPVSGYTF
>-|TRBV12-3/TRBV12-4|TRBJ2-3|few
TGTGCCAGCGGCCCCACGATGACAGATACGCAGTATTTT
CASGPTMTDTQYF
>-|TRBV12-3/TRBV12-4|TRBJ1-2|-
TGTGCCAGCGGTTACACGGCGATATTCTATGGCTACACCTTC
CASGYTAIFYGYTF
>-|TRBV20-1|TRBJ1-2|few
TGCAGTGCACCGGCCCAGCCTAACTATGGCTACACCTTC
CSAPAQPNYGYTF
>-|TRBV24-1|TRBJ2-1|many
TGTGCCATCGGACAGAGCTCCTACAATGAGCAGTTCTTC
CAIGQSSYNEQFF
>-|TRBV12-3/TRBV12-4|TRBJ2-2|-
TGTGCCAGCACGCCGGAGACCGGGGAGCTGTTTTTT
CASTPETGELFF
>TRBD2|TRBV20-1|TRBJ2-1|few
TGCAGTGCTAGTAGCGGGAAGTACAATGAGCAGTTCTTC
CSASSGKYNEQFF
>-|TRBV3-1|TRBJ2-1|-
TGTGCCAGCAGCCAAGGGAGGGTCCACAATGAGCAGTTCTTC
CASSQGRVHNEQFF
>-|TRBV3-1|TRBJ1-2|few
TGTGCCAGCAGCCGCTTGACAGGAGAGCTGCATGGCTACACCTTC
CASSRLTGELHGYTF